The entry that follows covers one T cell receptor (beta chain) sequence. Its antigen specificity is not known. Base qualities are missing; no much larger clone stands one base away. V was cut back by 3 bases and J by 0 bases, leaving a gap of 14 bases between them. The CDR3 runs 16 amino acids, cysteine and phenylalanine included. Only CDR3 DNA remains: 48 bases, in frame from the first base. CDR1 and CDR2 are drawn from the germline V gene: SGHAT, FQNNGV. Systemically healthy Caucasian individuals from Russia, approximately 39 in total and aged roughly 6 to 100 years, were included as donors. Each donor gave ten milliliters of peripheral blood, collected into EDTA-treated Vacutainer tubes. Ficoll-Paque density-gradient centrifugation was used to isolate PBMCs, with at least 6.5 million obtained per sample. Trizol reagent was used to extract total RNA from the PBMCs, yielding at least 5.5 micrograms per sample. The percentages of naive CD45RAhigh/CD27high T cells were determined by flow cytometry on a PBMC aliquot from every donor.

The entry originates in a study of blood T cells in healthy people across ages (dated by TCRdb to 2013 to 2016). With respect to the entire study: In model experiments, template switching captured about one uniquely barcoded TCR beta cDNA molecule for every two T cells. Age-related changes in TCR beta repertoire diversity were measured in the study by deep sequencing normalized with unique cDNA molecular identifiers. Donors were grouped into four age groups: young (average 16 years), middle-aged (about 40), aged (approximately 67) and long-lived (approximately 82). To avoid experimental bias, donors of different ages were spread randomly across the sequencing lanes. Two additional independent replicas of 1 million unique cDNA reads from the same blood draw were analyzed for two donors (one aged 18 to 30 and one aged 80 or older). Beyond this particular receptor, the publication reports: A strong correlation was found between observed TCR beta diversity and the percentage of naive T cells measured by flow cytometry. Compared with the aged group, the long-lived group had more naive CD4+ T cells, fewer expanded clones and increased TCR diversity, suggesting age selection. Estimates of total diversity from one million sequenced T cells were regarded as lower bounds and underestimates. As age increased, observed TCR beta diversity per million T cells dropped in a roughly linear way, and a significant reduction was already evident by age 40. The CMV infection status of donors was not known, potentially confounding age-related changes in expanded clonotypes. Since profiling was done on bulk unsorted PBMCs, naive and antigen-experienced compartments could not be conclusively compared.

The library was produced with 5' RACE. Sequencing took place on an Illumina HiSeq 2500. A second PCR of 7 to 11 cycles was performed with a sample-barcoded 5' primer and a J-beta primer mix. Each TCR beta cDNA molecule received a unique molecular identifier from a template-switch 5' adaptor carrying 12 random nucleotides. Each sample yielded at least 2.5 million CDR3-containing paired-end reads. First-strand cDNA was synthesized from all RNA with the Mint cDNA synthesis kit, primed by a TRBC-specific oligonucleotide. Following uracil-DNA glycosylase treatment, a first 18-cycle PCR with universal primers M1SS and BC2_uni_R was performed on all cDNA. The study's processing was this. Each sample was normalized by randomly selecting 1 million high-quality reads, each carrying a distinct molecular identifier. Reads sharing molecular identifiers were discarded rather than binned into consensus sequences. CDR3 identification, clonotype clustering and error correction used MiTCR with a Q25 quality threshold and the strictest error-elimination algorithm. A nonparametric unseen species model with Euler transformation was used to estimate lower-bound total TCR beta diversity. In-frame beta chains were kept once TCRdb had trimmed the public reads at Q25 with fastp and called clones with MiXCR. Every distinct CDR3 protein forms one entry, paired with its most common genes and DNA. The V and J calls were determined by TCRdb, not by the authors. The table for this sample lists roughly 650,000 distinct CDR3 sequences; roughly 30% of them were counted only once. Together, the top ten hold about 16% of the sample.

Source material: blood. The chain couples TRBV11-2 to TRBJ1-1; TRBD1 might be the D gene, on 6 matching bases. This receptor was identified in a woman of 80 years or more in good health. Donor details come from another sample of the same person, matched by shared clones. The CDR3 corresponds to CASSFRGPRVNTEAFF. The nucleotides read TGTGCCAGCAGCTTCAGGGGACCCCGGGTGAACACTGAAGCTTTCTTT. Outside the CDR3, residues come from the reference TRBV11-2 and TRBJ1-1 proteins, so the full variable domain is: EAGVAQSPRYKIIEKRQSVAFWCNPISGHATLYWYQQILGQGPKLLIQFQNNGVVDDSQLPKDRFSAERLKGVDSTLKIQPAKLEDSAVYLCASSFRGPRVNTEAFFGQGTRLTVV.